Shown below are 21 T cell receptor beta chains from a single sample sequenced in a study of T cell changes during pregnancy in multiple sclerosis. Repertoires were generated with immunoSEQ multiplex PCR, while TCRdb's copy carries only in-frame clones and drops some. The table shows 40,000 to 55,000 clones, with roughly 90% occurring only once. The input for sequencing was peripheral blood, taken in the second trimester of pregnancy. The receptors derive from a female donor in good health, enrolled as a control in a pregnancy study.

V gene TRBV6-5 combines with J gene TRBJ1-5; no clear D gene. Trimming cost V 0 bases and J 5 bases, with 5 bases left between them. Germline V gives CDR1 MNHEY, CDR2 SVGAGI. The CDR3 is 13 residues long. CDR3 in DNA: TGTGCCAGCAGTTACTCACGGGATCAGCCCCAGCATTTT. Amino acids: CASSYSRDQPQHF.

The chain combines TRBV6-5 with TRBJ2-5, with D maybe TRBD1 (6 bases). Trimming shortened V by 5 bases and J by 5 bases, and 18 bases separated the two germline ends. Germline lookup yields CDR1 MNHEY and CDR2 SVGAGI. CDR3 size: 15 residues. CDR3 in amino acids: CASSRSTGSWETQYF. CDR3 DNA sequence: TGTGCCAGCAGTAGATCTACAGGGTCTTGGGAGACCCAGTACTTC.

The chain has TRBV19 and TRBJ1-1; D is unresolved. V lost 2 bases and J lost 5, with 9 bases in between. CDR1 is LNHDA, CDR2 SQIVND, per germline (reference sequence). CDR3 length: 13 residues. CDR3 in amino acids: CASSIWTRTEAFF. Here the CDR3 DNA reads TGTGCCAGTAGTATATGGACTAGAACTGAAGCTTTCTTT.

V usage is TRBV19 and J usage is TRBJ1-1; a possible D gene is TRBD1 (6 bases). Germline CDR1 is LNHDA and CDR2 is SQIVND (reference sequence). This CDR3 has 15 amino acids. V was clipped by 3 bases and J by 2 bases, with 13 bases between them. In DNA, the CDR3 is TGTGCCAGTAGTATTGGGATACAGGGTAACACTGAAGCTTTCTTT. It codes for CASSIGIQGNTEAFF. The whole variable domain, remainder taken from reference TRBV19 and TRBJ1-1, is DGGITQSPKYLFRKEGQNVTLSCEQNLNHDAMYWYRQDPGQGLRLIYYSQIVNDFQKGDIAEGYSVSREKKESFPLTVTSAQKNPTAFYLCASSIGIQGNTEAFFGQGTRLTVV.

The chain uses TRBV18 and TRBJ2-7; 7 bases agree with TRBD2. Germline V gene data show CDR1 as KGHSH and CDR2 as LQKENI. The length of the CDR3 is 15 residues. Losses at the gene ends were 2 bases for V and 2 bases for J; bases not matched to a gene: 6. The CDR3 is CASSPGRGSTYEQYF. In DNA form, the CDR3 reads TGTGCCAGCTCACCAGGGCGGGGGAGTACCTACGAGCAGTACTTC.

The gene calls are TRBV5-5 and TRBJ2-7; no clear D gene. Trimming removed 2 bases at V and 3 bases at J, with 3 bases between. Germline CDR1 SGHKS, CDR2 YYEKEE (reference sequence). CDR3 size: 11 residues. The CDR3 loop is CASSFRYEQYF. The DNA for the CDR3 is TGTGCCAGCAGCTTTCGCTACGAGCAGTACTTC.

The chain uses TRBV6-1 and TRBJ2-7, with 7 bases matching TRBD1. Germline assignment: CDR1 MNHNS and CDR2 SASEGT. The V and J ends lost 6 bases and 2 bases, in that order; junction bases with no gene match: 10. The CDR3 has 15 amino acids. CDR3 nucleotides: TGTGCCAGCAGCGCACAACAGGGGCCCACCTACGAGCAGTACTTC. Translation gives CASSAQQGPTYEQYF.

The chain employs TRBV14 and TRBJ2-3, with 9 bases matching TRBD2. Looked up from germline, CDR1 is SGHDN and CDR2 is FVKESK. V dropped 0 bases and J dropped 0; count of bases not matched to a gene: 4. The CDR3 is 17 residues long. The CDR3 bases are TGTGCCAGCAGCCAAGAACGTACTAGCGGGAGCACAGATACGCAGTATTTT. Amino acid sequence: CASSQERTSGSTDTQYF.

This chain joins TRBV14 and TRBJ2-5; maybe TRBD1 (5 bases). CDR3 length equals 14 residues. V lost 1 base, J lost 5 bases, and 11 bases lay in between. CDR1 SGHDN and CDR2 FVKESK come from the germline V gene. The CDR3 DNA is TGTGCCAGCAGCCAAGGCTGGGGCGAGGAGACCCAGTACTTC. This sequence encodes CASSQGWGEETQYF.

The chain couples TRBV7-6 to TRBJ1-1; D remains unclear. The CDR3 loop spans 16 amino acids. Germline lookup yields CDR1 SGHVS and CDR2 FNYEAQ. V was trimmed by 5 bases and J by 1 base, leaving 17 bases between them. In nucleotides, the CDR3 is TGTGCCAGCAGCAAGATACCCTTCGGAGCGAACACTGAAGCTTTCTTT. Translation gives CASSKIPFGANTEAFF.

CDR3 protein: CSVDSRDRWNYGYTF. The CDR3 DNA reads TGCAGCGTTGATTCTCGGGACAGGTGGAACTATGGCTACACCTTC. The rearrangement joins TRBV29-1 to TRBJ1-2; 8 bases match TRBD1. The CDR3 has 15 residues. Germline values: CDR1 SQVTM, CDR2 ANQGSEA. Trimming removed 3 bases from V and 2 bases from J; junction bases left unmatched: 8.

The V and J genes are TRBV4-3 and TRBJ1-4; 10 nucleotides line up with TRBD1. J lost 13 bases, V lost 1 base, and 6 bases had no gene match. This CDR3 is built from 14 residues. Germline CDR1 and CDR2: LGHNA and YSLEER. DNA of the CDR3: TGCGCCAGCAGCCAAGGGACAGGGGGAAGAGGACTGTTTTTT. Translated: CASSQGTGGRGLFF.

This clone has more than one count but fewer than ten. The CDR3 DNA reads TGTGCCAGCAGTTACTTAACGGGCGAGCAGTACTTC. It codes for CASSYLTGEQYF. This chain connects TRBV6-5 to TRBJ2-7; D is undetermined. Germline V CDR1 and CDR2: MNHEY, SVGAGI. The CDR3 runs to 12 residues. V lost 1 base and J 6 bases, leaving 7 bases between the germline ends.

The chain uses TRBV6-1 and TRBJ2-5; 7 bases fit TRBD2. This CDR3 comprises 15 residues. The germline V gene encodes CDR1 MNHNS and CDR2 SASEGT. V shed 4 bases and J 9 bases; nucleotides not matched to a gene: 14. The CDR3 DNA sequence: TGTGCCAGCAGTGGGCAGGGAGGGGTCCTGAGGGCCCAGTACTTC. Protein sequence: CASSGQGGVLRAQYF.

The chain carries TRBV29-1 and TRBJ2-5, with D possibly being TRBD2 (5 bases). The DNA matches TRBJ2-7 better at its end, which makes the J call doubtful. The V gene's germline CDR1 is SQVTM and CDR2 ANQGSEA. The CDR3 runs to 11 residues. This CDR3 reads CSAGETYEQYF. CDR3 bases: TGCAGCGCCGGGGAGACCTACGAGCAGTACTTC.

This clone was picked up a small number of times. The chain combines TRBV11-2 with TRBJ2-7; the D gene is possibly TRBD2 (5 bases). The CDR3 consists of 11 residues. V gave up 2 bases and J gave up 6 bases, with 5 bases separating them. CDR1 is SGHAT and CDR2 is FQNNGV in the germline V gene. The CDR3 here is CASSLRGEQYF. The CDR3 nucleotides are TGTGCCAGCAGCTTACGGGGCGAGCAGTACTTC. Using reference TRBV11-2 and TRBJ2-7 for the parts outside the CDR3, the full variable domain is EAGVAQSPRYKIIEKRQSVAFWCNPISGHATLYWYQQILGQGPKLLIQFQNNGVVDDSQLPKDRFSAERLKGVDSTLKIQPAKLEDSAVYLCASSLRGEQYFGPGTRLTVT.

This clone has only one observation. The gene calls are TRBV21-1 and TRBJ1-6. TRBV21-1 is a known pseudogene. The CDR3 runs 12 residues. The CDR3 coding sequence is TGTGCCAGCAGCAAAATCGGTTCACCCCTCCACTTT. This codes for CASSKIGSPLHF.

The chain links TRBV11-2 to TRBJ2-5, with D possibly TRBD1 on 5 matching bases. Looked up from germline, CDR1 is SGHAT and CDR2 is FQNNGV. V was cut by 7 bases and J by 3 bases, with 18 bases left in between. The CDR3 extends over 15 amino acids. CDR3 sequence reads: CASTGQWGGEETQYF. DNA of the CDR3: TGTGCCAGCACCGGTCAGTGGGGCGGAGAAGAGACCCAGTACTTC.

The chain uses TRBV30 and TRBJ1-2, with TRBD1 matching 8 bases. After removal of 0 bases from V and 7 bases from J, the junction contained 4 bases not matched to a gene. This CDR3 region has 13 residues. Germline-derived CDR1 and CDR2 are GTSNPN and SVGIG (reference sequence). The CDR3 here is CAWSVGQGTGYTF. CDR3 bases: TGTGCCTGGAGTGTAGGACAGGGTACTGGCTACACCTTC. The variable domain in full, with the rest retrieved from reference TRBV30 and TRBJ1-2, is SQTIHQWPATLVQPVGSPLSLECTVEGTSNPNLYWYRQAAGRGLQLLFYSVGIGQISSEVPQNLSASRPQDRQFILSSKKLLLSDSGFYLCAWSVGQGTGYTFGSGTRLTVV.

This sequence joins TRBV15 and TRBJ2-5; perhaps TRBD2 as D (6 bases). Trimming took off 9 bases at V and 2 bases at J, with 16 bases between the two ends. The CDR3 totals 14 residues. Germline lookup yields CDR1 LNHNV and CDR2 YYDKDF (reference sequence). CDR3 loop: CATSHYGGQETQYF. CDR3 nucleotides: TGTGCCACGAGCCACTACGGGGGACAAGAGACCCAGTACTTC.

The chain is built from TRBV14 and TRBJ2-3, with D hard to call. The CDR3 has 15 residues. The germline gives CDR1 SGHDN, CDR2 FVKESK. V was clipped by 0 bases and J by 2 bases, with 9 bases between them. The CDR3 DNA follows: TGTGCCAGCAGCCAAGAAATGATAGCCACAGATACGCAGTATTTT. Translated: CASSQEMIATDTQYF.